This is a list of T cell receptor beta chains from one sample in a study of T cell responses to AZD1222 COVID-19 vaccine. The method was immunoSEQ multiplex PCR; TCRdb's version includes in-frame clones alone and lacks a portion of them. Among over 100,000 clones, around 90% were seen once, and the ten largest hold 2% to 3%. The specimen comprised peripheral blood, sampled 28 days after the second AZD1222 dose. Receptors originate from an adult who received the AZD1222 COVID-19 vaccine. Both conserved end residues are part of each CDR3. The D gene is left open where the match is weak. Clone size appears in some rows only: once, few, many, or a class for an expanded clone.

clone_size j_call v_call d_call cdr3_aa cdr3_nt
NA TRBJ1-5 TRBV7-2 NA CASSLTDQSAQPQHF TGTGCCAGCAGCCTAACGGACCAGTCGGCTCAGCCCCAGCATTTT
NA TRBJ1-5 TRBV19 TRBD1 CASRGTGGWGNQPQHF TGTGCCAGTAGAGGGACAGGGGGCTGGGGCAATCAGCCCCAGCATTTT
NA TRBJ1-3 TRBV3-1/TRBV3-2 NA CASSQDIVPPGNTIYF TGTGCCAGCAGCCAAGATATAGTTCCCCCTGGAAACACCATATATTTT
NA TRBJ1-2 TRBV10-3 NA CATGQNYGYTF TGTGCCACCGGACAGAACTATGGCTACACCTTC
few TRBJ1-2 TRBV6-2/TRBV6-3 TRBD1 CASSTPDRDRGPNTF TGTGCCAGCAGTACCCCGGACCGGGACAGGGGGCCTAACACCTTC
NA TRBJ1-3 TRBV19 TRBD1 CASSTRTGKTSTIYF TGTGCCAGTAGTACCCGGACAGGGAAGACTTCCACCATATATTTT
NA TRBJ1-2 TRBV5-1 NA CASSLDRVGGYTF TGCGCCAGCAGCTTGGACAGGGTGGGTGGCTACACCTTC
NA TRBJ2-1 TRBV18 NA CASSPLPARNEQFF TGTGCCAGCTCACCACTACCGGCTCGGAATGAGCAGTTCTTC
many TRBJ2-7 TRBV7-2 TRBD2 CASSFSPGGQGEQYF TGTGCCAGCAGCTTTAGCCCGGGGGGGCAAGGCGAGCAGTACTTC
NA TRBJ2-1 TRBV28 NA CASSSSGVDSYNEQFF NA
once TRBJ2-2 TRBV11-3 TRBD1 CASSLAGQGAGELFF TGTGCCAGCAGCTTGGCGGGACAGGGGGCCGGGGAGCTGTTTTTT
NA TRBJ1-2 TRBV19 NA CASKGNRRGLGREGYTF TGTGCCAGTAAGGGCAATCGACGGGGATTGGGGAGAGAGGGCTACACCTTC
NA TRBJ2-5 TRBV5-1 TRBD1 CASSLALGTGVEETQYF TGCGCCAGCAGCTTGGCCCTGGGGACAGGGGTGGAGGAGACCCAGTACTTC
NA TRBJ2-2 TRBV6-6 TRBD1 CASSYSLRGPTGELFF TGTGCCAGCAGTTACTCGTTGAGGGGGCCAACCGGGGAGCTGTTTTTT
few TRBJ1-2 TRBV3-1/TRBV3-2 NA CASSQGPYGYTF TGTGCCAGCAGCCAAGGTCCCTATGGCTACACCTTC
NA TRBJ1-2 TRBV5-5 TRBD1 CASSLRYQGATIGYTF TGTGCCAGCAGCTTGCGGTATCAGGGGGCTACTATTGGCTACACCTTC
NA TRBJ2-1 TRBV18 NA CASSSQGGFYNEQFF TGTGCCAGCTCGTCCCAGGGGGGATTCTACAATGAGCAGTTCTTC
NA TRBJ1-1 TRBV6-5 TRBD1 CASKQGYPKEAFF TGTGCCAGTAAACAGGGGTACCCAAAAGAAGCTTTCTTT
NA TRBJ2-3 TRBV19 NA CASSMGVLADTQYF TGTGCCAGTAGTATGGGGGTTCTGGCAGATACGCAGTATTTT
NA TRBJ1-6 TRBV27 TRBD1 CASRGQAENSPLHF TGTGCCAGCAGGGGACAGGCTGAAAATTCACCCCTCCACTTT
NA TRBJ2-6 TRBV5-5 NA CASSLGGGLGANVLTF TGTGCCAGCAGCTTAGGTGGAGGCCTTGGGGCCAACGTCCTGACTTTC
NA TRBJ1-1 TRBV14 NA CASSQALTGGAFF TGTGCCAGCAGCCAAGCGCTCACTGGGGGAGCTTTCTTT
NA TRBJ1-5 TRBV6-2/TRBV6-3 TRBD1 CASSRGWTGTKSGSGQPQHF TGTGCCAGCAGTAGGGGCTGGACAGGGACCAAAAGCGGATCGGGTCAGCCCCAGCATTTT
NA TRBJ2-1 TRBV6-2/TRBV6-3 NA CASSYPSPSQFF TGTGCCAGCAGTTACCCCTCCCCATCTCAGTTCTTC
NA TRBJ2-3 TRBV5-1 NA CASSALPDSVPDTQYF TGCGCCAGCAGCGCCCTCCCGGACAGCGTCCCAGATACGCAGTATTTT
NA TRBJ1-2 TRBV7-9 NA CASSSWQAGYTF TGTGCCAGCAGCTCTTGGCAGGCGGGCTACACCTTC
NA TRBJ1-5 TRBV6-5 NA CASGGGYSNQPQHF TGTGCCAGCGGGGGGGGGTATAGCAATCAGCCCCAGCATTTT
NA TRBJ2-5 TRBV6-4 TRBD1 CASSGQGGETQYF TGTGCCAGCAGTGGACAGGGTGGCGAGACCCAGTACTTC
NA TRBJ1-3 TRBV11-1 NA CASSLRGGSGNTIYF TGTGCCAGCAGCTTACGCGGGGGCTCTGGAAACACCATATATTTT
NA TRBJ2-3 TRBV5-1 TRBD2 CASSLEAGGTDTQYF TGCGCCAGCAGCTTGGAAGCGGGGGGCACAGATACGCAGTATTTT
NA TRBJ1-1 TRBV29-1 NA CSYYGGGKGMNTEAFF TGCAGCTATTACGGCGGGGGAAAGGGTATGAACACTGAAGCTTTCTTT
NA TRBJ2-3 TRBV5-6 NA CASSLLGVDTQYF TGTGCCAGCAGCCTTTTGGGCGTAGATACGCAGTATTTT
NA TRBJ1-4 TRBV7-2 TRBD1 CASSFRRGTGGEKLFF TGTGCCAGCAGCTTCCGCCGGGGGACAGGGGGTGAAAAACTGTTTTTT
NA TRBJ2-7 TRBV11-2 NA CASSSTRGIGYEQYF TGTGCCAGCAGCTCCACTCGAGGGATCGGCTACGAGCAGTACTTC
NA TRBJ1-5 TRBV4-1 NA CASSQDGGRTHIQPQHF TGCGCCAGCAGCCAAGATGGGGGCAGGACACATATTCAGCCCCAGCATTTT
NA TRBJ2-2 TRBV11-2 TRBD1 CASSFVGQGAGELFF TGTGCCAGCAGCTTTGTCGGGCAGGGGGCCGGGGAGCTGTTTTTT
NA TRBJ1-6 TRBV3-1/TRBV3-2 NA CASSQVAGSPLHF TGTGCCAGCAGCCAAGTGGCCGGTTCACCCCTCCACTTT
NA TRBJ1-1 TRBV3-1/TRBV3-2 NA CASSHAQANTEAFF TGTGCCAGCAGCCATGCCCAGGCGAACACTGAAGCTTTCTTT
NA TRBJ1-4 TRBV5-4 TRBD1 CASSLQGFNEKLFF TGTGCCAGCAGCTTACAGGGGTTTAATGAAAAACTGTTTTTT
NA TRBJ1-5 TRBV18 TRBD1 CASSFGTGEPQHF TGTGCCAGCTCATTCGGGACAGGGGAGCCCCAGCATTTT
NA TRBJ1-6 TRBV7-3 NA CASSLSARGMDSPLHF TGTGCCAGCAGCTTATCCGCCCGGGGGATGGATTCACCCCTCCACTTT
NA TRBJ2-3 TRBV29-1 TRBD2 CSVDAPGGPDTQYF TGCAGCGTTGACGCCCCGGGGGGGCCAGATACGCAGTATTTT
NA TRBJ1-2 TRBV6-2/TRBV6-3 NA CASSQQWEYGYTF TGTGCCAGCAGTCAACAATGGGAGTATGGCTACACCTTC
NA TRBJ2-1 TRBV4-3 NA CASSQDRWVREQFF TGCGCCAGCAGCCAAGATCGCTGGGTGCGTGAGCAGTTCTTC
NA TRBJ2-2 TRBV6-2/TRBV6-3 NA CASSYPQNTGELFF TGTGCCAGCAGTTACCCCCAAAACACCGGGGAGCTGTTTTTT